This is a list of T cell receptor beta chains from one sample in a study of OX40 agonist ivuxolimab in advanced cancers. The assay was immunoSEQ multiplex PCR, and TCRdb's table has in-frame clones only and misses some. The table records tens of thousands of clones, about 92% of them present only once. Specimen: CD4+ or CD8+ T cells sorted from blood, collected in a trial of the OX40 agonist ivuxolimab. Receptors originate from an adult with an advanced solid tumor such as melanoma, head and neck, liver or kidney cancer. CDR3s include the opening cysteine and the closing phenylalanine or tryptophan. The order of the fields is CDR3 DNA, CDR3 protein, D gene, clone size, CDR3 length, V gene, J gene. The D gene is left open where the match is weak. The listing skips clone size in some rows; elsewhere it reads once, few, many or a size class.

cdr3_nt: TGCGCCAGCAGCTTGAGTCGCGGGGGTCAAGAGACCCAGTACTTC; cdr3_aa: CASSLSRGGQETQYF; d_call: TRBD2; clone_size: -; cdr3_length: 15; v_call: TRBV5-1; j_call: TRBJ2-5
cdr3_nt: TGTGCCAGCACCCTACAGGGCTCTAATGAAAAACTGTTTTTT; cdr3_aa: CASTLQGSNEKLFF; d_call: -; clone_size: -; cdr3_length: 14; v_call: TRBV2; j_call: TRBJ1-4
cdr3_nt: TGTGCCAGCTCACAACAGGACACAGGCTACACCTTC; cdr3_aa: CASSQQDTGYTF; d_call: -; clone_size: -; cdr3_length: 12; v_call: TRBV18; j_call: TRBJ1-2
cdr3_nt: TGTGCCAGCAGTCGCAGCGGGCAAAGCTCCTACAATGAGCAGTTCTTC; cdr3_aa: CASSRSGQSSYNEQFF; d_call: -; clone_size: -; cdr3_length: 16; v_call: TRBV9; j_call: TRBJ2-1
cdr3_nt: TGTGCCTGGAGTAAGGGTATCACTGAAGCTTTCTTT; cdr3_aa: CAWSKGITEAFF; d_call: -; clone_size: once; cdr3_length: 12; v_call: TRBV30; j_call: TRBJ1-1
cdr3_nt: TGTGCCAGCAGCGAGATGGGGGGCTTTGGCGCCATATATTTT; cdr3_aa: CASSEMGGFGAIYF; d_call: -; clone_size: -; cdr3_length: 14; v_call: TRBV6-1; j_call: TRBJ1-3
cdr3_nt: TGCGCCAGCAGCTTGGCCACTAGCGGGGGGTCCAGATACTCCTACGAGCAGTACTTC; cdr3_aa: CASSLATSGGSRYSYEQYF; d_call: TRBD2; clone_size: once; cdr3_length: 19; v_call: TRBV5-1; j_call: TRBJ2-7
cdr3_nt: TGTGCCAGTAGTAGGGAGGTTGGGGGATTGAACACTGAAGCTTTCTTT; cdr3_aa: CASSREVGGLNTEAFF; d_call: -; clone_size: -; cdr3_length: 16; v_call: TRBV19; j_call: TRBJ1-1
cdr3_nt: TGTGCCAGCAGCTTAGACGTAGCGGGGGGGCGTGAGACCCAGTACTTC; cdr3_aa: CASSLDVAGGRETQYF; d_call: TRBD2; clone_size: -; cdr3_length: 16; v_call: TRBV11-2; j_call: TRBJ2-5
cdr3_nt: TGTGCCAGCAGCCGATGGGGGGGCGCTCACGGCTACACCTTC; cdr3_aa: CASSRWGGAHGYTF; d_call: -; clone_size: -; cdr3_length: 14; v_call: TRBV9; j_call: TRBJ1-2
cdr3_nt: TGTGCCAGTAGTTGGACCGGGACAGGGGCTGCCTACGAGCAGTACTTC; cdr3_aa: CASSWTGTGAAYEQYF; d_call: TRBD1; clone_size: -; cdr3_length: 16; v_call: TRBV19; j_call: TRBJ2-7
cdr3_nt: TGTGCCAGCAAAGGGGACTATAGCAATCAGCCCCAGCATTTT; cdr3_aa: CASKGDYSNQPQHF; d_call: -; clone_size: -; cdr3_length: 14; v_call: TRBV6-1; j_call: TRBJ1-5
cdr3_nt: TGTGCCAGCTCAAAGTCGAGTCCCAGCGCAGATACGCAGTATTTT; cdr3_aa: CASSKSSPSADTQYF; d_call: -; clone_size: -; cdr3_length: 15; v_call: TRBV19; j_call: TRBJ2-3
cdr3_nt: TGTGCCAGCAACGGGGACCCCTACAATGAGCAGTTCTTC; cdr3_aa: CASNGDPYNEQFF; d_call: -; clone_size: once; cdr3_length: 13; v_call: TRBV2; j_call: TRBJ2-1
cdr3_nt: TGTGCCTGGGGTCGGTCCAGGGCCAGTAATTCACCCCTCCACTTT; cdr3_aa: CAWGRSRASNSPLHF; d_call: -; clone_size: -; cdr3_length: 15; v_call: TRBV30; j_call: TRBJ1-6
cdr3_nt: TGTGCCAGCAGTTCCCCGGCGCGGGAGCAGTACTTC; cdr3_aa: CASSSPAREQYF; d_call: -; clone_size: few; cdr3_length: 12; v_call: TRBV27; j_call: TRBJ2-7
cdr3_nt: TGTGCCAGCAGCCCCCAAAGGACCGCCTACGAGCAGTACTTC; cdr3_aa: CASSPQRTAYEQYF; d_call: -; clone_size: -; cdr3_length: 14; v_call: TRBV7-9; j_call: TRBJ2-7
cdr3_nt: TGTGCCATCAGTGTTTCAGACAGGGCTAATTCACCCCTCCACTTT; cdr3_aa: CAISVSDRANSPLHF; d_call: TRBD1; clone_size: -; cdr3_length: 15; v_call: TRBV10-3; j_call: TRBJ1-6
cdr3_nt: TGTGCCAGCAGCTTGACAGGAGGAGAAGCTTTCTTT; cdr3_aa: CASSLTGGEAFF; d_call: -; clone_size: -; cdr3_length: 12; v_call: TRBV7-9; j_call: TRBJ1-1
cdr3_nt: TGTGCCAGCAGAAAAAGGGCGGGAGGGTACCGGGCGGAGACCCAGTACTTC; cdr3_aa: CASRKRAGGYRAETQYF; d_call: TRBD2; clone_size: -; cdr3_length: 17; v_call: TRBV11-2; j_call: TRBJ2-5
cdr3_nt: TGTGCCAGCAGTGACAGGGGGCTGGGGTATGGCTACACCTTC; cdr3_aa: CASSDRGLGYGYTF; d_call: TRBD1; clone_size: -; cdr3_length: 14; v_call: TRBV25-1; j_call: TRBJ1-2
cdr3_nt: TGTGCCAGCAGCTTAGGCCTTTCTAGCTCATCCTACAATGAGCAGTTCTTC; cdr3_aa: CASSLGLSSSSYNEQFF; d_call: -; clone_size: -; cdr3_length: 17; v_call: TRBV13; j_call: TRBJ2-1
cdr3_nt: TGTGCCAGCAGAACCAGGGGCTACACTGAAGCTTTCTTT; cdr3_aa: CASRTRGYTEAFF; d_call: -; clone_size: -; cdr3_length: 13; v_call: TRBV27; j_call: TRBJ1-1
cdr3_nt: TGTGCCAGCAGCCCTCCCGGATCACCCCTCCACTTT; cdr3_aa: CASSPPGSPLHF; d_call: -; clone_size: -; cdr3_length: 12; v_call: TRBV6-1; j_call: TRBJ1-6
cdr3_nt: TGCGCCAGCAGCCAAGAGGGACAGGGGGTGGTTGGCTACACCTTC; cdr3_aa: CASSQEGQGVVGYTF; d_call: TRBD1; clone_size: -; cdr3_length: 15; v_call: TRBV4-1; j_call: TRBJ1-2
cdr3_nt: TGTGCCAGCAGGGCGGAGAGACTAGCGGGAGAGACCCAGTACTTC; cdr3_aa: CASRAERLAGETQYF; d_call: TRBD2; clone_size: -; cdr3_length: 15; v_call: TRBV6-1; j_call: TRBJ2-5
cdr3_nt: TGTGCCAGCAGCCTTTTAGGGACGGGAGAGACCCAGTACTTC; cdr3_aa: CASSLLGTGETQYF; d_call: -; clone_size: -; cdr3_length: 14; v_call: TRBV7-6; j_call: TRBJ2-5
cdr3_nt: TGTGCCTGGAGTGTAGGCAGGGTAGGAGAAAAACTGTTTTTT; cdr3_aa: CAWSVGRVGEKLFF; d_call: -; clone_size: -; cdr3_length: 14; v_call: TRBV30; j_call: TRBJ1-4
cdr3_nt: TGTGCCAGCAGTTACTCAGGCAGGGGGTTTAGGGAGACCCAGTACTTC; cdr3_aa: CASSYSGRGFRETQYF; d_call: TRBD1; clone_size: -; cdr3_length: 16; v_call: TRBV6-6; j_call: TRBJ2-5
cdr3_nt: TGTGCCAGCAGGGGGACAGGGGATAACGGGGAGCTGTTTTTT; cdr3_aa: CASRGTGDNGELFF; d_call: TRBD1; clone_size: -; cdr3_length: 14; v_call: TRBV6-5; j_call: TRBJ2-2
cdr3_nt: TGTGCCAGCAGTGCTCAGAGCACCGGGGAGCTGTTTTTT; cdr3_aa: CASSAQSTGELFF; d_call: -; clone_size: -; cdr3_length: 13; v_call: TRBV6-5; j_call: TRBJ2-2
cdr3_nt: TGTGCCAGCAGTGAGGTTCGGGGGAATGAGCAGTTCTTC; cdr3_aa: CASSEVRGNEQFF; d_call: -; clone_size: -; cdr3_length: 13; v_call: TRBV6-4; j_call: TRBJ2-1
cdr3_nt: TGTGCCATCAGTGGAAAACAGGGGGCGGGATATGAAGCTTTCTTT; cdr3_aa: CAISGKQGAGYEAFF; d_call: TRBD1; clone_size: -; cdr3_length: 15; v_call: TRBV10-3; j_call: TRBJ1-1
cdr3_nt: TGTGCCAGCACACTAGCGGGTTACAATGAGCAGTTCTTC; cdr3_aa: CASTLAGYNEQFF; d_call: TRBD2; clone_size: -; cdr3_length: 13; v_call: TRBV6-1; j_call: TRBJ2-1
cdr3_nt: TGTGCCAGCAGGGGGGGGGCGGCTGAAGAAAAACTGTTTTTT; cdr3_aa: CASRGGAAEEKLFF; d_call: -; clone_size: -; cdr3_length: 14; v_call: TRBV6-5; j_call: TRBJ1-4
cdr3_nt: TGTGCCTGGAGTCGCCTTCCGGGACAGGGTGAAGCTTTCTTT; cdr3_aa: CAWSRLPGQGEAFF; d_call: TRBD1; clone_size: -; cdr3_length: 14; v_call: TRBV30; j_call: TRBJ1-1
cdr3_nt: TGTGCCAGCACGCGGGCTGCAGATACGCAGTATTTT; cdr3_aa: CASTRAADTQYF; d_call: -; clone_size: -; cdr3_length: 12; v_call: TRBV11-3; j_call: TRBJ2-3
cdr3_nt: TGTGCCAGCAGTGAACACACTGAAGCTTTCTTT; cdr3_aa: CASSEHTEAFF; d_call: -; clone_size: -; cdr3_length: 11; v_call: TRBV2; j_call: TRBJ1-1
cdr3_nt: TGTGCCAGCAGTGAACAGCAGTCAGGGGATGGCTACACCTTC; cdr3_aa: CASSEQQSGDGYTF; d_call: -; clone_size: -; cdr3_length: 14; v_call: TRBV6-1; j_call: TRBJ1-2
cdr3_nt: TGTGCCATCAGTGAGTCAATGGTAGACGGGGGCTACACCTTC; cdr3_aa: CAISESMVDGGYTF; d_call: -; clone_size: -; cdr3_length: 14; v_call: TRBV10-3; j_call: TRBJ1-2
cdr3_nt: TGTGCCAGCAGCTTCGCGGGGGAAGAGACCCAGTACTTC; cdr3_aa: CASSFAGEETQYF; d_call: TRBD2; clone_size: -; cdr3_length: 13; v_call: TRBV7-3; j_call: TRBJ2-5